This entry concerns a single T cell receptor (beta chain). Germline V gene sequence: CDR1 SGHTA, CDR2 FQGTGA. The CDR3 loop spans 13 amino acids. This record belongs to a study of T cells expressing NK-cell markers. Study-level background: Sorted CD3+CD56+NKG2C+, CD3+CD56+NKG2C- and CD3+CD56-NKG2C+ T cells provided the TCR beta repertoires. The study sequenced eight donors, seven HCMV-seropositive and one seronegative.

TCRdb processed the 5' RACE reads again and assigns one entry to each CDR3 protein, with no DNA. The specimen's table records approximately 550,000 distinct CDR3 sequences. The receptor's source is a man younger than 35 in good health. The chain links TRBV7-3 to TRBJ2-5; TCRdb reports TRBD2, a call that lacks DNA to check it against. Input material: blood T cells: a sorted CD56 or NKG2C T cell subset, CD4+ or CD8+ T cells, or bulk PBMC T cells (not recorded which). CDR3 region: CASSLEGKETQYF.